Described below is a single TCR beta chain sequence and its context. These data are taken from a study of blood T cell repertoires in COVID-19. Study as a whole: The origin of the acute and convalescent COVID-19 samples was the United States, Italy and Spain.

Trimming pared 3 bases from V and 3 bases from J, leaving 13 bases between. Germline V gene data show CDR1 as SGHAT and CDR2 as FQDESV (reference sequence). The CDR3 covers 15 residues. TCRdb's table, derived via immunoSEQ multiplex PCR, lists solely in-frame clones and lacks some. The sample lists under 150,000 clones, approximately 90% occurring once. V gene TRBV11-1 combines with J gene TRBJ2-3; D remains unclear. The sequence was collected from a man aged 50-59 years with acute or convalescent COVID-19. Sequencing was carried out using peripheral blood. CDR3 in DNA: TGTGCCAGCAGCTTTGGGCCCGGAAGGACAGATACGCAGTATTTT. This encodes CASSFGPGRTDTQYF.